This TCR beta chain comes out of a study of CD4 and CD8 cells across lung adenocarcinoma regions. Using its own MiXCR run on the PCR reads, TCRdb lists one record per CDR3 protein. The sample yields almost 7,000 distinct CDR3 sequences, roughly 54% seen once. CDR1 SGHRS and CDR2 YFSETQ come from the germline V gene. The CDR3 sequence is 16 residues long. Donors had localized lung adenocarcinoma, a non-small cell lung cancer. The genes are TRBV5-1 and TRBJ2-3; D possibly uses TRBD1 or TRBD2 (6 bases each). The J call may be faulty, since TRBJ2-5 better matches the DNA end. Sequenced: CD8+ T cells from the center of a lung tumor. This clonotype was sampled from a male donor with lung adenocarcinoma. The CD4 and CD8 labels of this study may be unreliable. Written as DNA, the CDR3 is TGCGCCAGCAGCTTACCCGGGGGCGGTGACCCAGAGACCCAGTACTTC. Its translation: CASSLPGGGDPETQYF.